Listed below are T cell receptor beta chains from one sample, sequenced in a study of OX40 agonist ivuxolimab in advanced cancers. Sequencing was performed with immunoSEQ multiplex PCR; in TCRdb, only in-frame clones are kept and a portion is missing. The table shows roughly 64,000 clones, with roughly 85% occurring only once. The source material was CD4+ or CD8+ T cells sorted from blood, sampled in a trial of the OX40 agonist ivuxolimab. The receptors were gathered from an adult with an advanced solid tumor such as melanoma, head and neck, liver or kidney cancer. Each CDR3 is given with its conserved first and last residue. D genes are given only for firm matches. Clone size appears in some rows only: once, few, many, or a class for an expanded clone.

cdr3_aa	cdr3_nt	j_call	v_call	d_call	clone_size
CASPKPGASTGELFF	TGTGCCAGTCCTAAGCCAGGGGCGAGCACCGGGGAGCTGTTTTTT	TRBJ2-2	TRBV19	.	.
CASTLGTYNEQFF	TGTGCCAGCACCTTGGGGACTTACAATGAGCAGTTCTTC	TRBJ2-1	TRBV2	.	.
CAWSVRGGRNTEAFF	TGTGCCTGGAGTGTACGCGGGGGGCGGAACACTGAAGCTTTCTTT	TRBJ1-1	TRBV30	.	.
CASSVGARNEQFF	TGTGCCAGCAGTGTAGGGGCTAGGAATGAGCAGTTCTTC	TRBJ2-1	TRBV27	.	.
CSVEAAGVLNEQFF	TGCAGCGTTGAGGCGGCAGGGGTTCTCAATGAGCAGTTCTTC	TRBJ2-1	TRBV29-1	.	.
CATSRDRGGNTIYF	TGTGCCACCAGCAGAGATCGGGGTGGAAACACCATATATTTT	TRBJ1-3	TRBV15	.	once
CASSSWTGSSYNSPLHF	TGTGCCAGCAGCTCCTGGACAGGGAGCTCCTATAATTCACCCCTCCACTTT	TRBJ1-6	TRBV5-6	TRBD1	.
CASSLGLGGAGHSPLHF	TGTGCCAGCAGCTTAGGACTAGGGGGCGCCGGACATTCACCCCTCCACTTT	TRBJ1-6	TRBV13	TRBD1	.
CASSSSSIEQFF	TGCGCCAGCAGCTCGTCCTCGATCGAGCAGTTCTTC	TRBJ2-1	TRBV5-1	.	.
CASSQREQGKGNEQFF	TGTGCCAGCTCCCAACGGGAACAGGGCAAAGGCAATGAGCAGTTCTTC	TRBJ2-1	TRBV18	.	few
CAWSEGLFTQYF	TGTGCCTGGAGTGAGGGTTTGTTTACCCAGTACTTC	TRBJ2-5	TRBV30	.	.
CAISGGTEAFF	TGTGCCATCAGTGGGGGGACTGAAGCTTTCTTT	TRBJ1-1	TRBV10-3	.	.
CASSGTGFPYEQYF	TGTGCCAGTAGTGGGACAGGTTTTCCCTACGAGCAGTACTTC	TRBJ2-7	TRBV19	TRBD1	.
CAISRDRGSVTEAFF	TGTGCCATCAGTCGGGACAGGGGGTCGGTCACTGAAGCTTTCTTT	TRBJ1-1	TRBV10-3	TRBD1	few
CASSPNQGNEQFF	TGCGCCAGCAGCCCAAATCAGGGGAATGAGCAGTTCTTC	TRBJ2-1	TRBV5-1	.	.
CASSSQFAEAFF	TGTGCCAGCAGCTCACAATTCGCTGAAGCTTTCTTT	TRBJ1-1	TRBV28	.	.
CARSSGIHGEQYF	TGTGCCCGGTCTAGCGGGATTCATGGCGAGCAGTACTTC	TRBJ2-7	TRBV30	TRBD2	.
CASSARQLPNTEAFF	TGTGCCAGCAGCGCCCGCCAGCTACCGAACACTGAAGCTTTCTTT	TRBJ1-1	TRBV6-4	.	.
CASSMSSSTDTQYF	TGTGCCAGTAGTATGTCCTCTAGCACAGATACGCAGTATTTT	TRBJ2-3	TRBV19	.	.
CASSRGQPNEKLFF	TGTGCCAGCTCCCGGGGACAGCCGAATGAAAAACTGTTTTTT	TRBJ1-4	TRBV18	TRBD1	.
CASSPRGGGSAFF	TGTGCCAGTAGCCCCAGGGGTGGCGGATCTGCTTTCTTT	TRBJ1-1	TRBV19	.	.
CAWSRFPGGSYGYTF	TGTGCCTGGAGTCGGTTCCCGGGGGGGAGCTATGGCTACACCTTC	TRBJ1-2	TRBV30	.	.
CASSPLAGGRGDTQYF	TGTGCCAGCAGCCCGTTAGCGGGAGGGCGTGGAGATACGCAGTATTTT	TRBJ2-3	TRBV7-6	TRBD2	.
CASSLADTSYEQYF	TGTGCCAGCAGCTTGGCAGACACCTCCTACGAGCAGTACTTC	TRBJ2-7	TRBV7-6	.	once